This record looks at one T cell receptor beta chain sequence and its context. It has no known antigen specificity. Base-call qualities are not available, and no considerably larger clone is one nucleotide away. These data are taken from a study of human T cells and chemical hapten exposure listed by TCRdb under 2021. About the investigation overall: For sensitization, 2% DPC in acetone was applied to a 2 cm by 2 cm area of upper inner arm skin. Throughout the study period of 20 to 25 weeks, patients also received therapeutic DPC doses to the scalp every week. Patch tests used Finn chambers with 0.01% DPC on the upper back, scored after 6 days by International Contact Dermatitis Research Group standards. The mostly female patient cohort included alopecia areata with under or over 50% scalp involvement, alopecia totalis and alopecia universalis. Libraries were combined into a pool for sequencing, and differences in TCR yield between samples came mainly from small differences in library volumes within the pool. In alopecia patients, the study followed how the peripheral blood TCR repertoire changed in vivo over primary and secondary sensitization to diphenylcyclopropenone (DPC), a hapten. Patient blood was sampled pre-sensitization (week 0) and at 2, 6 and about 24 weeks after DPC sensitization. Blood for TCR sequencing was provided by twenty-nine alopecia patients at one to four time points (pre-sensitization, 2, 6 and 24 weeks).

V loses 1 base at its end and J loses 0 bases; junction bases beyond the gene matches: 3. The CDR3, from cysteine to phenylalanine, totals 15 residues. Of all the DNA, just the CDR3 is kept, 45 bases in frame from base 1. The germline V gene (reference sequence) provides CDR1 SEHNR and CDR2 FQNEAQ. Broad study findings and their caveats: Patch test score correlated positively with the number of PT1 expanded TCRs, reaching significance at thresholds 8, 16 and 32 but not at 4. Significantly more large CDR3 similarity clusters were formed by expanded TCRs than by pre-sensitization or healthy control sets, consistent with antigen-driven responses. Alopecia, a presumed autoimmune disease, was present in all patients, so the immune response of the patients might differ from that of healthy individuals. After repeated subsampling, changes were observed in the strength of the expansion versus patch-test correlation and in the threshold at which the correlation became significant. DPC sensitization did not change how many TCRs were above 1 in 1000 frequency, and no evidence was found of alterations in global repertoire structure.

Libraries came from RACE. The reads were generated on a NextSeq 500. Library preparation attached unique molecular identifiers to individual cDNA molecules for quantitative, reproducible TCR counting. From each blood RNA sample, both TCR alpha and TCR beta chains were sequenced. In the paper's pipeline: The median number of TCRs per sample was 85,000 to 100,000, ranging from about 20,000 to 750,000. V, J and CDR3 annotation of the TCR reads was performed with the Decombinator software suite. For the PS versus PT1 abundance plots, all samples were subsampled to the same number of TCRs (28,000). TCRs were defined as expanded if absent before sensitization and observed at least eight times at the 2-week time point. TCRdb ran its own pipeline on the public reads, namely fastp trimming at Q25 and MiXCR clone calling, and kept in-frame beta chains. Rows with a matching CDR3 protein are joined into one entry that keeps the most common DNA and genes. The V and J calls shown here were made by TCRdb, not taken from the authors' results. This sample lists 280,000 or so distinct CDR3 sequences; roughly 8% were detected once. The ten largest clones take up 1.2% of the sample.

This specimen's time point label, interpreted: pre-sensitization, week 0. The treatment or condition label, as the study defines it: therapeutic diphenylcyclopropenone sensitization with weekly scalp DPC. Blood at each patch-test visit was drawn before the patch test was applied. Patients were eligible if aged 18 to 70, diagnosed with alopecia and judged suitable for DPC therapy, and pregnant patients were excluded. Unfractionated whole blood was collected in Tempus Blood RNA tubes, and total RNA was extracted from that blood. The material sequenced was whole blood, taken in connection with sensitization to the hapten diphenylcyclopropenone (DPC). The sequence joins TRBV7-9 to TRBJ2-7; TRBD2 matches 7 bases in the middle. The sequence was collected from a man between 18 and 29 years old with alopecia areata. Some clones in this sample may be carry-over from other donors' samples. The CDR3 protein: CASSLGAGYSYEQYF. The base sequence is TGTGCCAGCAGCTTAGGAGCGGGGTACTCCTACGAGCAGTACTTC.